This entry concerns a single T cell receptor beta chain. Which antigen it targets is not known. One base away there is no much larger clone; base qualities are not given. TCRB CDR3 regions were amplified with the immunoSEQ multiplex PCR using forward primers for 54 TRBV segments and reverse primers for 13 TRBJ segments. Pre-culture CD4+ samples were sequenced at deep resolution with a target of 150,000 to 250,000 T cell genomes. Sequencing of amplicons was performed on an Illumina HiSeq System, and 87 bp reads covering the CDR3 were generated. Under the source paper's analysis protocol: Correction for PCR and sequencing errors was applied to reads, and CDR3 regions were defined through alignment to IMGT reference sequences. Synthetic template pools were used to estimate template counts and unique rearrangement counts. Clonality was calculated as 1 minus Pielou's evenness. Richness was estimated with the Daley-Smith estimator. Repertoire overlap was measured with Morisita's index. Clones present in cultured samples but not detected in the pre-culture repertoire of the same donor were defined as low-abundance clones. In its TCRdb copy, this immuneACCESS table keeps in-frame sequences only and misses some clones. Where compared with another copy, unresolved V genes explain less than half of these, and the others have no known cause. Clonal size and the V and J genes are those of that table, whereas D and trimming came from the DNA. The sample table lists over 100,000 clones, 85% to 95% of them with a count of one. In total, the top ten clones hold 0.25% to 0.3% of the sample.

Magnetic bead negative selection was used to isolate untouched CD4+ T cells from Ficoll-separated PBMC, with purity averaging roughly 98%. Magnetic beads were used to isolate untouched CD4+ T cells from Ficoll-separated PBMC, giving approximately 98% purity with negligible CD8+ contamination. Peripheral blood mononuclear cells were supplied by the buffy coats of a few healthy blood donors, who served as the study donors. All three donors were CMV seronegative. Genomic DNA was extracted with the DNeasy Blood & Tissue Kit. TCRB sequencing was performed on genomic DNA from sorted CD137+CD4+ cells and pre-culture CD4+ baseline samples from each subject. This sample was taken from a study of T cell repertoires and HLA-DP antigens (dated by TCRdb to 2017 to 2018). Looking at the study overall: An in vitro model of CD4+ T cell alloreactivity against allogeneic HLA-DP presented by transduced HeLa cells was used in the study. Compared with self, one alloantigen differed at one amino acid in the peptide-binding groove and the other differed at under 13, modelling structurally similar versus dissimilar alloantigens. The three donors were two male and one female, with ages ranging from the 18-to-29 to the 60-to-69 age band. Average DNA input was around 220 ng for sorted CD137+CD4+ samples, compared with approximately 1,300 ng for pre-culture CD4+ samples. Beyond this particular receptor, the publication reports: Clonality of sorted CD137+ cells was similar against both alloantigens (around 0.4) and much higher than in pre-culture samples (roughly 0.037). Naive and memory CD4+ repertoires were not analysed separately. Average cumulative frequency of clones undetected before culture was approximately 40% against one allele and roughly 54% against the other. The study was limited by having just a few donors, by relying on a non-physiological HeLa antigen-presenting system, and by using total CD4+ cells as responders.

Compared with germline, V lacks 6 bases and J lacks 3 bases; bases without a gene match: 2. Reading from cysteine to phenylalanine, the CDR3 counts 13 amino acids. The sequence is cut down to CDR3 DNA, 39 bases in frame from base 1. CDR1 and CDR2, per the germline V gene (reference sequence), are LNHDA and SQIVND. The receptor comes from a woman younger than 30 in good health and CMV-seronegative. In this chain, TRBV19 is recombined with TRBJ2-7, and 10 junctional nucleotides match TRBD2. Sequenced material: CD4+ T cells from PBMCs. The bases are TGTGCCAGTAGAAGGACTAGCGGCTACGAGCAGTACTTC. The encoded protein is CASRRTSGYEQYF.